This TCR beta chain derives from a study of blood T cell repertoires in COVID-19. Study-wide context: Italy, Spain and the United States were the sources of the convalescent and acute COVID-19 samples. T cells, B-cell-depleted T cells, or PBMCs provided the cDNA or gDNA that served as material.

Authors' analysis steps: From reference gene primer amplification, estimates of nucleated cell counts were derived. This table comes from immunoSEQ multiplex PCR, and its TCRdb copy is limited to in-frame clones, with some not included. For V, J and clone size, that table is used; D and trimming come from the DNA. The sample contains about 200,000 clones, approximately 80% of which appear only once. Between the trimmed V and J ends, which lost 0 bases and 2 bases, there was a span of 12 bases. CDR3 length: 15 residues. The germline V gene has CDR1 SGHNT and CDR2 YYREEE (reference sequence). The sequencing sample was made of peripheral blood. The TCR comes from a man in his forties or fifties with acute or convalescent COVID-19. The chain uses TRBV5-4 and TRBJ2-7, with D maybe TRBD2 (6 bases). CDR3 sequence reads: CASSLAGSGAYEQYF. CDR3 nucleotides: TGTGCCAGCAGCTTGGCCGGGTCGGGGGCCTACGAGCAGTACTTC.